A single T cell receptor beta chain is shown here with its context. The data belong to a study of T cell changes during pregnancy in multiple sclerosis. Deletions cut 4 bases from V and 3 bases from J, with 14 bases between. CDR3 length: 15 residues. CDR1 is SGHDT, CDR2 YYEEEE, per germline. The table came from immunoSEQ multiplex PCR; TCRdb's copy has only in-frame clones and leaves some out. The data contain 90,000 or so clones, roughly nine tenths of them singletons. The V call is TRBV5-6, the J call TRBJ1-3; D is perhaps TRBD1 (5 bases). The sequencing used PBMCs, collected in the first trimester of pregnancy. The source is a female donor in good health, serving as a control in a pregnancy study. Some clones in this sample may be carry-over from other donors' samples. CDR3 region: CASSPSWGGGNTIYF. CDR3 DNA sequence: TGTGCCAGCAGCCCCTCCTGGGGCGGTGGAAACACCATATATTTT.